This passage covers 3 T cell receptor beta chains from one sample sequenced in a study of T cell responses to AZD1222 COVID-19 vaccine. Here immunoSEQ multiplex PCR was the method, and the copy in TCRdb shows in-frame clones only, minus some. The sample includes 60,000 to 85,000 clones, 65% to 80% of them seen just once. This specimen consisted of peripheral blood, obtained 28 days after the second dose of the MenACWY control vaccine. The receptor source for this set is an adult who received the MenACWY meningococcal vaccine as a control.

The J gene is TRBJ1-1, the V gene TRBV15; D ambiguous. Deletions cut 0 bases from V and 0 bases from J, with 8 bases between. Per the germline V gene, CDR1 is LNHNV and CDR2 is YYDKDF (reference sequence). The CDR3 is 15 residues long. CDR3 bases: TGTGCCACCAGCAGAGATCTAAAGATGAACACTGAAGCTTTCTTT. Its protein is CATSRDLKMNTEAFF.

The genes are TRBV11-2 and TRBJ2-7; 8 positions match TRBD1. This CDR3 is 14 amino acids long. Germline CDR1 reads SGHAT; CDR2 reads FQNNGV. The V gene end was trimmed by 0 bases and the J gene end by 6 bases; junction bases not matched to a gene: 4. The chain's CDR3 is CASSLDRGRGEQYF. The CDR3 coding sequence is TGTGCCAGCAGCTTAGACAGGGGGCGAGGCGAGCAGTACTTC.

The table lists this clone with a few counts. V usage is TRBV6-6 and J usage is TRBJ2-7, with D maybe TRBD2 (6 bases). CDR3 size: 17 residues. With 5 bases removed from V and 5 bases from J, the gap between germline ends came to 25 bases. Germline V CDR1 and CDR2: MNHNY, SVGAGI (reference sequence). The CDR3, as DNA: TGTGCCAGCAGTCTTACTATCGGGACTGACTCACTCAACGAGCAGTACTTC. Its translation: CASSLTIGTDSLNEQYF.